This is a list of T cell receptor beta chains from one sample in a study of cytomegalovirus exposure and HLA in healthy donors. Clones were sequenced by immunoSEQ multiplex PCR, and TCRdb holds only the in-frame ones, with some missing. The sample gives roughly 150,000 clones, 80% of which show up once; about 9.7% is in the top ten. The sample consisted of PBMCs. These receptors were taken from a man between 18 and 35 years old in good health and CMV-seropositive. Both conserved end residues are part of each CDR3. The order of the fields is V gene, clone size, J gene, D gene, CDR3 protein, CDR3 DNA. A D gene is named only where the DNA matches it firmly. Clone size, where shown, is once, few, many, or a class for clones that have expanded.

v_gene: TRBV6-1; abundance: NA; j_gene: TRBJ1-1; d_gene: NA; CDR3aa: CASSQGWAEAFF; CDR3nt: TGTGCCAGCAGTCAGGGGTGGGCTGAAGCTTTCTTT
v_gene: TRBV9; abundance: few; j_gene: TRBJ2-7; d_gene: TRBD2; CDR3aa: CASSPAGFTYEQYF; CDR3nt: TGTGCCAGCAGCCCAGCGGGGTTCACCTACGAGCAGTACTTC
v_gene: TRBV2; abundance: NA; j_gene: TRBJ2-6; d_gene: TRBD1; CDR3aa: CASIDHRGISGANVLTF; CDR3nt: TGTGCCAGCATCGATCACAGGGGGATTTCTGGGGCCAACGTCCTGACTTTC
v_gene: TRBV5-5; abundance: once; j_gene: TRBJ1-6; d_gene: TRBD1; CDR3aa: CASSLVPGGSNSPLHF; CDR3nt: TGTGCCAGCAGCTTGGTGCCAGGGGGCAGTAATTCACCCCTCCACTTT
v_gene: TRBV7-2; abundance: NA; j_gene: TRBJ1-2; d_gene: NA; CDR3aa: CASSLGQYPYYGYTF; CDR3nt: TGTGCCAGCAGCTTAGGACAGTACCCATACTATGGCTACACCTTC
v_gene: TRBV19; abundance: NA; j_gene: TRBJ2-3; d_gene: TRBD2; CDR3aa: CASTLTGTSLDTQYF; CDR3nt: TGTGCCAGTACCCTTACCGGGACTAGCTTAGATACGCAGTATTTT
v_gene: TRBV5-6; abundance: NA; j_gene: TRBJ2-5; d_gene: TRBD1; CDR3aa: CASSTGQGEAWGRNF; CDR3nt: TGTGCCAGCAGCACTGGACAGGGGGAAGCTTGGGGGCGGAACTTC
v_gene: TRBV11-2; abundance: NA; j_gene: TRBJ2-3; d_gene: NA; CDR3aa: CASSLEQVTDTQYF; CDR3nt: TGTGCCAGCAGCTTAGAACAGGTCACAGATACGCAGTATTTT
v_gene: TRBV6-5; abundance: NA; j_gene: TRBJ2-7; d_gene: NA; CDR3aa: CASRRAGGSYEQYF; CDR3nt: TGTGCCAGCCGAAGAGCCGGGGGATCCTACGAGCAGTACTTC
v_gene: TRBV7-2; abundance: NA; j_gene: TRBJ1-1; d_gene: NA; CDR3aa: CASSLEQPNTEAFF; CDR3nt: TGTGCCAGCAGCTTAGAACAGCCAAACACTGAAGCTTTCTTT
v_gene: TRBV5-6; abundance: few; j_gene: TRBJ2-1; d_gene: TRBD2; CDR3aa: CASSSQLAGKYNEQFF; CDR3nt: TGTGCCAGCAGCTCACAGCTAGCGGGGAAATACAATGAGCAGTTCTTC
v_gene: TRBV4-2; abundance: NA; j_gene: TRBJ2-2; d_gene: TRBD1; CDR3aa: CASSQQGDIGELFF; CDR3nt: TGTGCCAGCAGCCAACAGGGGGACATCGGGGAGCTGTTTTTT
v_gene: TRBV21-1; abundance: NA; j_gene: TRBJ2-5; d_gene: NA; CDR3aa: CASRVRGLGQETQYF; CDR3nt: TGTGCCAGCAGGGTGAGGGGACTGGGACAAGAGACCCAGTACTTC
v_gene: TRBV28; abundance: NA; j_gene: TRBJ1-1; d_gene: TRBD1; CDR3aa: CASRSPDRLDTEAFF; CDR3nt: TGTGCCAGCAGAAGCCCGGACAGGTTAGACACTGAAGCTTTCTTT
v_gene: TRBV4-1; abundance: NA; j_gene: TRBJ2-1; d_gene: NA; CDR3aa: CASSRLTEDEQFF; CDR3nt: TGCGCCAGCAGCCGCCTAACGGAGGATGAGCAGTTCTTC